These 23 T cell receptor beta chains were sequenced from one sample in a study of early T cells in non-severe SARS-CoV-2 infection. TCRdb itself ran the 5' RACE reads through MiXCR, one entry per CDR3 protein. The repertoire holds about 21,000 distinct CDR3 sequences, with about 4.5% as singletons. The sample was whole blood. These receptor sequences come from an adult who was a healthcare worker with PCR-confirmed SARS-CoV-2 infection or an uninfected control (not recorded which).

Ten or more counts support this clonotype. V and J are TRBV30 and TRBJ1-1; 7 bases agree with TRBD1. The CDR3 has 13 amino acids. In germline, CDR1 is GTSNPN, CDR2 SVGIG (reference sequence). J was trimmed by 9 bases and V by 1 base; bases with no gene match: 8. CDR3 region: CAWSGDSLNKAFF. CDR3 nucleotide sequence: TGTGCCTGGAGTGGGGACAGCTTAAATAAAGCTTTCTTT.

This clonotype was recorded at least ten times. The chain employs TRBV7-8 and TRBJ1-6; 9 nucleotides line up with TRBD1. J was trimmed by 6 bases and V by 2 bases; bases with no gene match: 2. The CDR3 is made up of 15 amino acids. Per germline, CDR1 SGHVS and CDR2 FQNEAQ. The DNA for the CDR3 is TGTGCCAGCAGCTTACTGACAGGGGGTAATTCACCCCTCCACTTT. As protein: CASSLLTGGNSPLHF. The variable domain in full, completed from reference TRBV7-8 and TRBJ1-6, reads GAGVSQSPRYKVAKRGQDVALRCDPISGHVSLFWYQQALGQGPEFLTYFQNEAQLDKSGLPSDRFFAERPEGSVSTLKIQRTQQEDSAVYLCASSLLTGGNSPLHFGNGTRLTVT.

This clonotype has only a few counts. The chain carries TRBV9 and TRBJ2-7; the match to TRBD1 covers 8 bases. The CDR3 covers 13 residues. Germline V gene sequence: CDR1 SGDLS, CDR2 YYNGEE. V lost 4 bases, J lost 5 bases, and 5 bases stayed unmatched. CDR3 region: CASSFPGGHEQYF. The CDR3 nucleotides read TGTGCCAGCAGCTTCCCAGGGGGCCACGAGCAGTACTTC. Drawing the rest from reference TRBV9 and TRBJ2-7, the complete variable domain is DSGVTQTPKHLITATGQRVTLRCSPRSGDLSVYWYQQSLDQGLQFLIQYYNGEERAKGNILERFSAQQFPDLHSELNLSSLELGDSALYFCASSFPGGHEQYFGPGTRLTVT.

The CDR3 nucleotides read TGCAGCGTTCCCAGGACAGGAGCGGACGAGACCCAGTACTTC. Encoded protein: CSVPRTGADETQYF. J is TRBJ2-5 and V is TRBV29-1, with 7 bases matching TRBD1. The CDR3 consists of 14 residues. Trimming cost V 5 bases and J 5 bases; bases outside gene matches: 11. The germline CDR1 and CDR2 sequences are SQVTM and ANQGSEA. Variable domain in full (rest from reference TRBV29-1 and TRBJ2-5): SAVISQKPSRDICQRGTSLTIQCQVDSQVTMMFWYRQQPGQSLTLIATANQGSEATYESGFVIDKFPISRPNLTFSTLTVSNMSPEDSSIYLCSVPRTGADETQYFGPGTRLLVL.

There are many counts of this clonotype. This chain uses TRBV5-1 with TRBJ2-6; D is unresolved. Germline values: CDR1 SGHRS, CDR2 YFSETQ. CDR3 length equals 16 residues. With 5 bases removed from V and 0 bases from J, the gap between germline ends came to 12 bases. CDR3 sequence reads: CASRSAERSGANVLTF. CDR3 DNA sequence: TGCGCCAGCAGATCGGCGGAACGCTCTGGGGCCAACGTCCTGACTTTC. The entire variable domain, with the rest obtained from reference TRBV5-1 and TRBJ2-6, is as follows: KAGVTQTPRYLIKTRGQQVTLSCSPISGHRSVSWYQQTPGQGLQFLFEYFSETQRNKGNFPGRFSGRQFSNSRSEMNVSTLELGDSALYLCASRSAERSGANVLTFGAGSRLTVL.

This clonotype came up many times. The chain is built from TRBV3-1 and TRBJ1-5; D possibly corresponds to TRBD1 (5 bases). Germline-derived CDR1 and CDR2 are LGHDT and YNNKEL (reference sequence). The CDR3 spans 15 residues. The V end was cut by 0 bases, the J end by 5 bases, with 11 bases between. Here the CDR3 reads CASSQDNRPYQPQHF. DNA for the CDR3: TGTGCCAGCAGCCAAGATAACAGGCCTTATCAGCCCCAGCATTTT.

This clonotype was seen many times. This chain joins TRBV20-1 and TRBJ2-3; D gene ambiguous. V lost 3 bases to trimming and J lost 3 bases, with 16 bases between them. Germline CDR1 reads DFQATT; CDR2 reads SNEGSKA (reference sequence). This CDR3 is 15 amino acids long. CDR3 DNA sequence: TGCAGTGCTAGGGCCTGGGATAGGGTGACAGATACGCAGTATTTT. Residues: CSARAWDRVTDTQYF.

This clonotype rates as medium-sized (0.01 to 0.1%). The V call is TRBV24-1, the J call TRBJ2-1, with 9 bases lining up with TRBD1. V shed 4 bases, J shed 5 bases, and the junction held 5 bases outside the gene matches. Germline V lookup: CDR1 KGHDR, CDR2 SFDVKD. The CDR3 consists of 15 residues. CDR3 DNA: TGTGCCACCAGTGACAAACAGGGGGCTGACAATGAGCAGTTCTTC. Translating it yields CATSDKQGADNEQFF.

The table lists this clonotype with many counts. V gene TRBV4-3 combines with J gene TRBJ2-7, with D maybe TRBD2 (5 bases). The CDR3 sequence is 16 residues long. V was clipped by 1 base and J by 1 base, with 14 bases between them. CDR1 and CDR2 (germline): LGHNA, YSLEER. CDR3 residues: CASSQGPRGGSYEQYF. The DNA of the CDR3 is TGCGCCAGCAGCCAAGGACCCCGGGGTGGATCCTACGAGCAGTACTTC.

This clonotype was observed at least ten times. V and J are TRBV3-1 and TRBJ1-3; the D is unclear. The V gene lost 1 base and the J gene lost 4 bases, with 8 bases spanning the gap. The CDR3 loop spans 14 amino acids. In germline, CDR1 is LGHDT, CDR2 YNNKEL (reference sequence). The CDR3 DNA reads as TGTGCCAGCAGCCAAGCGGGGTTCGGAAACACCATATATTTT. It encodes CASSQAGFGNTIYF. The variable domain in full, completed from reference TRBV3-1 and TRBJ1-3, reads DTAVSQTPKYLVTQMGNDKSIKCEQNLGHDTMYWYKQDSKKFLKIMFSYNNKELIINETVPNRFSPKSPDKAHLNLHINSLELGDSAVYFCASSQAGFGNTIYFGEGSWLTVV.

The table lists this clonotype with many counts. J is TRBJ2-5 and V is TRBV24-1; 7 bases are a match to TRBD2. The germline gives CDR1 KGHDR, CDR2 SFDVKD. The V gene end was trimmed by 2 bases and the J gene end by 3 bases; junction bases not matched to a gene: 20. The length of the CDR3 is 20 residues. In nucleotides, the CDR3 is TGTGCCACCAGTGATTGGGCTAGCGGAAGGGGAAGGGGTTCGAAAGAGACCCAGTACTTC. Protein product: CATSDWASGRGRGSKETQYF.

The genes are TRBV24-1 and TRBJ2-3; TRBD2 is a possible D gene (6 bases). The germline V gene has CDR1 KGHDR and CDR2 SFDVKD. The V end was cut by 3 bases, the J end by 3 bases, with 6 bases between. The CDR3 loop spans 13 amino acids. DNA for the CDR3: TGTGCCACCAGTGATGGGGGGACAGATACGCAGTATTTT. This translates into CATSDGGTDTQYF.

This clonotype was recorded many times. This rearrangement joins TRBV5-5 to TRBJ1-5; D perhaps matches TRBD1 (5 bases). Germline loops: CDR1 SGHKS, CDR2 YYEKEE (reference sequence). V was trimmed by 2 bases and J by 4 bases, leaving 7 bases between them. CDR3 size: 13 residues. CDR3 residues: CASSFAGNQPQHF. DNA for the CDR3: TGTGCCAGCAGCTTTGCAGGGAATCAGCCCCAGCATTTT.

V gene TRBV30 combines with J gene TRBJ1-5; D not resolved. The ends were cut back, 0 bases at V and 6 bases at J, with 12 bases in the middle. CDR3 length equals 14 residues. Germline V gives CDR1 GTSNPN, CDR2 SVGIG (reference sequence). In DNA form, the CDR3 reads TGTGCCTGGAGTGTCGACACCATATCTCAGCCCCAGCATTTT. Translated: CAWSVDTISQPQHF.

This clonotype was recorded many times. The gene calls are TRBV10-3 and TRBJ1-6; D ambiguous. The CDR3 spans 12 residues. V was cut by 6 bases and J by 4 bases, with 4 bases left in between. Germline V gene sequence: CDR1 ENHRY, CDR2 SYGVKD. The CDR3 bases are TGTGCCATCAGAGGATATAATTCACCCCTCCACTTT. Its translation is CAIRGYNSPLHF.

This clonotype appeared many times. V is TRBV3-1 and J is TRBJ1-6, with 7 bases fitting TRBD1. The trim removed 2 bases at V and 6 bases at J, leaving 7 bases unmatched. Germline assignment: CDR1 LGHDT and CDR2 YNNKEL (reference sequence). The length of the CDR3 is 16 residues. CDR3 in DNA: TGTGCCAGCAGCCAACCGACAGGGCAGATTAATTCACCCCTCCACTTT. It is translated as CASSQPTGQINSPLHF.

The genes are TRBV5-6 and TRBJ2-1, with unresolved D. Germline V gives CDR1 SGHDT, CDR2 YYEEEE. The V and J ends lost 0 bases and 7 bases respectively, with 20 bases between them. The CDR3 contains 17 residues. The CDR3: CASSLVGSSEGRNEQFF. In DNA, the CDR3 is TGTGCCAGCAGCTTGGTCGGTAGCTCGGAAGGAAGAAATGAGCAGTTCTTC.

This clonotype showed up many times. CDR3 in DNA: TGTGCCAGCAGGGTGACAGGAGCTAACACTGAAGCTTTCTTT. Translation gives CASRVTGANTEAFF. The chain recombines TRBV7-9 with TRBJ1-1, with D possibly matching TRBD1 (6 bases). Germline V gene lookup returns CDR1 SEHNR and CDR2 FQNEAQ (reference sequence). Between the trimmed V and J ends, which lost 6 bases and 2 bases, there was a span of 13 bases. CDR3 length equals 14 residues.

This clonotype was seen repeatedly, ten times or more. The chain couples TRBV14 to TRBJ1-1, with D hard to call. The CDR3 totals 14 residues. Between the trimmed V and J ends, which lost 4 bases and 4 bases, there was a span of 13 bases. CDR1 is SGHDN, CDR2 FVKESK, per germline. CDR3: CASSPISTATEAFF. The CDR3, as DNA: TGTGCCAGCAGCCCCATAAGTACAGCCACTGAAGCTTTCTTT. Full variable domain (outside the CDR3, taken from reference TRBV14 and TRBJ1-1): EAGVTQFPSHSVIEKGQTVTLRCDPISGHDNLYWYRRVMGKEIKFLLHFVKESKQDESGMPNNRFLAERTGGTYSTLKVQPAELEDSGVYFCASSPISTATEAFFGQGTRLTVV.

V and J are TRBV19 and TRBJ2-1; 8 positions agree with TRBD1. V was clipped by 5 bases and J by 0 bases; unmatched bases: 6. Per the germline V gene, CDR1 is LNHDA and CDR2 is SQIVND (reference sequence). The CDR3 consists of 16 residues. The CDR3 DNA reads as TGTGCCAGTAGTTTTATACAGGGGGGCTCCTACAATGAGCAGTTCTTC. This translates into CASSFIQGGSYNEQFF.

At least ten counts were recorded for this clonotype. The CDR3 sequence is CASSLTRNEKLFF. The CDR3 region has the DNA TGTGCCAGCAGCTTAACCAGAAATGAAAAACTGTTTTTT. V usage is TRBV7-2 and J usage is TRBJ1-4; no firm D call. CDR3 length: 13 amino acids. The germline V and J ends were trimmed by 2 bases and 5 bases, with 6 bases remaining between them. CDR1 SGHTA and CDR2 FQGNSA come from the germline V gene.

This clonotype was picked up many times. This chain uses TRBV25-1 with TRBJ2-7; D is perhaps TRBD1 (6 bases). The length of the CDR3 is 13 residues. The germline V gene has CDR1 MGHDK and CDR2 SYGVNS. Trimming stripped 8 bases from V and 5 bases from J, with 16 bases between. The CDR3 spells CASGTGYEDEQYF. CDR3 bases: TGTGCCAGCGGAACAGGGTATGAAGACGAGCAGTACTTC.

The chain is built from TRBV5-5 and TRBJ2-5, with TRBD2 matching over 8 bases. The junction had 10 bases not matched to a gene; V was cut back by 4 bases and J by 5 bases. Looked up from germline, CDR1 is SGHKS and CDR2 is YYEKEE (reference sequence). The CDR3 runs 15 residues. The CDR3 nucleotides are TGTGCCAGCAGCCTTGGAGGGACTAGAAGGGAGACCCAGTACTTC. Residues: CASSLGGTRRETQYF.